A single sample gave rise to the 2 T cell receptor beta chains below, sequenced in a study of cytomegalovirus exposure and HLA in healthy donors. 13 Jbeta primers and 60 Vbeta primers were used for the PCR. The assay was immunoSEQ multiplex PCR, and TCRdb's table has in-frame clones only and misses some. This sample has under 200,000 clones, with about 88% found just once. The sequenced sample consisted of PBMCs. The receptors were gathered from a woman in her late teens or twenties in good health and CMV-seronegative.

This chain connects TRBV19 to TRBJ2-7; 14 nucleotides match TRBD2. The V gene end was trimmed by 5 bases and the J gene end by 7 bases; junction bases not matched to a gene: 4. From germline, CDR1 is LNHDA and CDR2 SQIVND (reference sequence). This CDR3 spans 14 amino acids. CDR3 coding DNA: TGTGCCAGTAGTGGGGGACTAGCGGGAGAAGAGCAGTACTTC. This codes for CASSGGLAGEEQYF.

The chain joins TRBV7-9 to TRBJ1-1, with D perhaps matching TRBD1 (5 bases). The CDR3 covers 12 residues. Trimming left V 5 bases short and J 5 bases short, with 9 bases between. The germline V gene encodes CDR1 SEHNR and CDR2 FQNEAQ (reference sequence). The CDR3 loop is CASSPQGTEAFF. In nucleotides, the CDR3 is TGTGCCAGCAGCCCGCAGGGAACTGAAGCTTTCTTT.